These 21 T cell receptor beta chains were all obtained from the same sample, sequenced in a study of response to subunit inactivated influenza vaccine (dated by TCRdb to the late 2010s). The intended sense of this specimen's time point label: around 45 days after influenza vaccine administration. Library construction relied on RT-PCR. The instrument was an Illumina HiSeq 2500. The raw public data were reprocessed by TCRdb itself: fastp quality trimming at Q25, MiXCR clonotype calling, in-frame beta chains only. Each CDR3 protein gets just one entry, which takes the most common genes and DNA from the rows behind it. The sample table records about 530,000 distinct CDR3 sequences; around 13% of these occur just once. Clones ranked in the top ten supply 10% to 15% of the sample. The sequencing here drew on PBMCs from blood, taken roughly 48 days after vaccination. The receptor set was obtained from a man aged 45-60 years who received an inactivated influenza vaccine. Donor details come from another sample of the same person, matched by shared clones.

In this sample, this clonotype turned up many times. V usage is TRBV6-6 and J usage is TRBJ1-5; D is possibly TRBD1 (6 bases). This CDR3 spans 13 amino acids. Germline V gives CDR1 MNHNY, CDR2 SVGAGI (reference sequence). The V end was cut by 8 bases, the J end by 7 bases, with 15 bases between. CDR3 sequence reads: CASQGSVRQPQHF. The CDR3 coding sequence is TGTGCCAGCCAGGGGTCTGTGAGGCAGCCCCAGCATTTT.

This chain uses TRBV28 with TRBJ2-7; D call uncertain. Per the germline V gene, CDR1 is MDHEN and CDR2 is SYDVKM. V was clipped by 2 bases and J by 6 bases, with 8 bases between them. This CDR3 contains 12 residues. CDR3 protein: CASSLRAREQYF. In DNA form, the CDR3 reads TGTGCCAGCAGTTTAAGGGCGCGCGAGCAGTACTTC. Filled out from reference TRBV28 and TRBJ2-7, the complete variable domain reads DVKVTQSSRYLVKRTGEKVFLECVQDMDHENMFWYRQDPGLGLRLIYFSYDVKMKEKGDIPEGYSVSREKKERFSLILESASTNQTSMYLCASSLRAREQYFGPGTRLTVT.

This clonotype was detected ten times or more. The chain combines TRBV5-1 with TRBJ1-6; no firm D call. V was pared by 0 bases and J by 0 bases, with 7 bases between. Germline V CDR1 and CDR2: SGHRS, YFSETQ. CDR3 length equals 16 residues. The CDR3 here is CASSLEGSSYNSPLHF. CDR3 coding DNA: TGCGCCAGCAGCTTGGAAGGGAGCTCCTATAATTCACCCCTCCACTTT.

This clonotype was seen a handful of times. The chain joins TRBV12-3 or TRBV12-4 to TRBJ1-1; weak D call: TRBD1 (5 bases). The CDR3 consists of 13 residues. V gave up 9 bases and J gave up 5 bases, with 16 bases separating them. In nucleotides, the CDR3 is TGTGCCAGTTCCGGACACGCCGGAACTGAAGCTTTCTTT. Translation: CASSGHAGTEAFF.

J is TRBJ2-7 and V is TRBV6-2 or TRBV6-3; D possibly corresponds to TRBD2 (5 bases). Trimming took off 4 bases at V and 4 bases at J, with 14 bases between the two ends. This CDR3 has 14 amino acids. Germline V gene lookup returns CDR1 MNHEY and CDR2 SVGEGT. CDR3 bases: TGTGCCAGCAGTTTCGCCGGGATCTGGTACGAGCAGTACTTC. Amino acid sequence: CASSFAGIWYEQYF.

This chain uses TRBV3-1 with TRBJ2-1, with 14 bases aligning to TRBD2. J was trimmed by 9 bases and V by 1 base; bases with no gene match: 5. The germline V gene encodes CDR1 LGHDT and CDR2 YNNKEL (reference sequence). The CDR3 has 16 residues. The CDR3 sequence: CASSQVAGTSGSEQFF. In DNA, the CDR3 is TGTGCCAGCAGCCAAGTAGCCGGGACTAGCGGGAGTGAGCAGTTCTTC.

As regards this clonotype: An end of the junction differs from the germline gene, which may be a read error. V gene TRBV7-2 combines with J gene TRBJ2-3, with D unresolved. The length of the CDR3 is 16 residues. CDR1 is SGHTA and CDR2 is FQGNSA in the germline V gene. The CDR3: CANSDLGVRTTDTQYF. CDR3 coding DNA: TGTGCCAACAGCGACCTTGGTGTCAGAACCACAGATACGCAGTATTTT.

The V call is TRBV28, the J call TRBJ2-5; possible D gene TRBD1, 5 bases. V lost 3 bases and J lost 0, with 17 bases in between. Germline CDR1 and CDR2: MDHEN and SYDVKM. The CDR3 spans 17 residues. CDR3 sequence (DNA): TGTGCCAGCAGTTTGGGGCGCGGCTTCCCGTACCAAGAGACCCAGTACTTC. Residues: CASSLGRGFPYQETQYF.

This clonotype was seen repeatedly, ten times or more. This chain uses TRBV6-5 with TRBJ1-1; D not resolved. Trimming pared 0 bases from V and 0 bases from J, leaving 8 bases between. The CDR3 is made up of 15 amino acids. Germline loops: CDR1 MNHEY, CDR2 SVGAGI. This CDR3 is CASSYSGQMNTEAFF. The DNA of the CDR3 is TGTGCCAGCAGTTACTCGGGCCAGATGAACACTGAAGCTTTCTTT.

V gene TRBV28 combines with J gene TRBJ2-3; D possibly uses TRBD1 or TRBD2 (5 bases each). The CDR3 is 18 residues long. The germline V gene has CDR1 MDHEN and CDR2 SYDVKM. Trimming took off 3 bases at V and 1 base at J, with 20 bases between the two ends. This CDR3 is CASSFGYLGDRGTDTQYF. The DNA for the CDR3 is TGTGCCAGCAGTTTTGGTTATTTGGGGGATCGAGGCACAGATACGCAGTATTTT.

This clonotype has more than one count but fewer than ten. The chain is built from TRBV6-2 or TRBV6-3 and TRBJ1-6; tentatively, D is TRBD1 (5 bases). V gave up 6 bases and J gave up 8 bases, with 20 bases separating them. Germline CDR1 MNHEY, CDR2 SVGEGT. The CDR3 totals 16 residues. CDR3 loop: CASSYVPGPLDSPLHF. CDR3 DNA sequence: TGTGCCAGCAGCTACGTCCCAGGGCCATTGGATTCACCCCTCCACTTT.

This clonotype was seen at least ten times. This chain connects TRBV20-1 to TRBJ2-5, with TRBD1 matching 10 bases. From germline, CDR1 is DFQATT and CDR2 SNEGSKA (reference sequence). The CDR3 sequence is 15 residues long. V shed 3 bases and J 5 bases; nucleotides not matched to a gene: 9. CDR3 sequence (DNA): TGCAGTGCTAGGACACCGGGACAGGGGAGGGAGACCCAGTACTTC. Amino acids: CSARTPGQGRETQYF.

The chain uses TRBV10-3 and TRBJ2-2, with D perhaps TRBD2 (5 bases). The V end lost 6 bases, the J end lost 5 bases, and 10 bases lay between the germline ends. Germline V gene sequence: CDR1 ENHRY, CDR2 SYGVKD. This CDR3 is 13 amino acids long. The DNA for the CDR3 is TGTGCCATCAGGTTCGGGGATACCGGGGAGCTGTTTTTT. It is translated as CAIRFGDTGELFF.

The V and J genes are TRBV5-1 and TRBJ2-5; D is uncertain. The CDR3 sequence is 14 residues long. V dropped 1 base and J dropped 4 bases, with 11 bases sitting between them. Germline CDR1 reads SGHRS; CDR2 reads YFSETQ. The CDR3 region has the DNA TGCGCCAGCAGCTTGTCGGCCCCGGGAGAGACCCAGTACTTC. Encoded protein: CASSLSAPGETQYF.

This clonotype was seen only a few times. The chain links TRBV27 to TRBJ2-7; D not resolved. This CDR3 has 12 amino acids. Germline V lookup: CDR1 MNHEY, CDR2 SMNVEV (reference sequence). The germline V and J ends were trimmed by 3 bases and 7 bases, with 10 bases remaining between them. In DNA form, the CDR3 reads TGTGCCAGCAGTTTCATCGGCCGGGAGCAGTACTTC. Translated: CASSFIGREQYF.

This clonotype was counted many times. This chain links TRBV4-3 with TRBJ2-7; 9 bases align to TRBD2. Germline V CDR1 and CDR2: LGHNA, YSLEER. V was pared by 3 bases and J by 4 bases, with 10 bases of the junction left unmatched. The CDR3 consists of 16 residues. Here the CDR3 reads CASSQDTGTSTYEQYF. The CDR3 DNA is TGCGCCAGCAGCCAGGATACCGGGACTAGCACATACGAGCAGTACTTC.

This rearrangement joins TRBV10-3 to TRBJ2-7; possible D gene TRBD2, 6 bases. In germline, CDR1 is ENHRY, CDR2 SYGVKD. The CDR3 consists of 13 residues. The germline V and J ends were trimmed by 2 bases and 5 bases, with 10 bases remaining between them. The CDR3 nucleotides are TGTGCCATCAGTGAGCGACGCGGGGACGAGCAGTACTTC. The encoded protein is CAISERRGDEQYF.

The chain couples TRBV4-2 to TRBJ1-5; D ambiguous. This CDR3 spans 13 amino acids. Per germline, CDR1 LGHNA and CDR2 YNFKEQ. Trimming pared 0 bases from V and 5 bases from J, leaving 5 bases between. This CDR3 reads CASSQDEYQPQHF. CDR3 sequence (DNA): TGTGCCAGCAGCCAAGACGAATATCAGCCCCAGCATTTT.

The chain couples TRBV11-2 to TRBJ2-7; TRBD1 agrees at 10 bases. The CDR3 runs to 15 residues. Unmatched junction bases numbered 10, after V lost 6 bases and J lost 5 bases. CDR1 SGHAT and CDR2 FQNNGV come from the germline V gene. The CDR3 region is CASRDTMTGGHEQYF. The CDR3 DNA follows: TGTGCCAGCAGGGACACCATGACAGGGGGCCACGAGCAGTACTTC.

This rearrangement joins TRBV15 to TRBJ1-2; D is perhaps TRBD1 (6 bases). This CDR3 region has 14 residues. CDR1 is LNHNV and CDR2 is YYDKDF in the germline V gene (reference sequence). V lost 3 bases and J 3 bases, leaving 11 bases between the germline ends. CDR3 sequence reads: CATSRVAGDYGYTF. The DNA for the CDR3 is TGTGCCACCAGCAGGGTAGCAGGGGACTATGGCTACACCTTC.

Here the CDR3 DNA reads TGTGCCAGCAGTTTCCCGACTAGCGGGAGGGTGTGGGATGAGCAGTTCTTC. It translates to CASSFPTSGRVWDEQFF. V gene TRBV2 combines with J gene TRBJ2-1; 14 bases agree with TRBD2. Germline CDR1 is SNHLY and CDR2 is FYNNEI. Trimming took 5 bases from V and 8 from J; bases not matched to a gene: 11. The CDR3 is 17 residues long.